These 13 T cell receptor beta chains were all obtained from the same sample, sequenced in a study of blood T cell repertoires in COVID-19. Measured with immunoSEQ multiplex PCR; TCRdb has only the in-frame clones, and not every one. The sample holds about 140,000 clones, roughly four fifths seen once. The sequenced sample consisted of peripheral blood. These TCRs come from a woman in her sixties or seventies with acute or convalescent COVID-19.

V usage is TRBV30 and J usage is TRBJ1-1; the match to TRBD1 covers 7 bases. CDR1 GTSNPN and CDR2 SVGIG come from the germline V gene (reference sequence). J gave up 10 bases and V 0 bases, and 11 bases lay outside the gene matches. The CDR3 has 14 amino acids. The CDR3 DNA reads TGTGCCTGGAGTGTACAACCCACACAGGGGATAGCTTTCTTT. This encodes CAWSVQPTQGIAFF. The variable domain in full, completed from reference TRBV30 and TRBJ1-1, reads SQTIHQWPATLVQPVGSPLSLECTVEGTSNPNLYWYRQAAGRGLQLLFYSVGIGQISSEVPQNLSASRPQDRQFILSSKKLLLSDSGFYLCAWSVQPTQGIAFFGQGTRLTVV.

CDR3 sequence reads: CASSILQGAGGYTF. The DNA for the CDR3 is TGTGCCAGCAGCATACTACAGGGGGCCGGTGGCTACACCTTC. This chain joins TRBV5-8 and TRBJ1-2; 9 bases match TRBD1. The CDR3 extends over 14 amino acids. The ends lost 4 bases at V and 7 bases at J; junction bases unmatched: 8. Per the germline V gene, CDR1 is SGHTS and CDR2 is YDEGEE.

This clone was seen only once. The chain carries TRBV6-4 and TRBJ2-7, with 12 bases aligning to TRBD2. CDR3 size: 18 residues. V lost 0 bases and J lost 0; bases outside the gene matches: 6. CDR1 is MRHNA and CDR2 is SNTAGT in the germline V gene. CDR3 sequence (DNA): TGTGCCAGCAGTGACTCTGAAACTAGCGGGAGGAACTCCTACGAGCAGTACTTC. This sequence encodes CASSDSETSGRNSYEQYF.

CDR3 nucleotides: TGTGCCAGCAGATGGGGCACTACATCGAGTCAGCCCCAGCATTTT. Translation: CASRWGTTSSQPQHF. The gene calls are TRBV11-3 and TRBJ1-5, with a possible D match to TRBD1 (5 bases). V lost 6 bases and J lost 6, with 18 bases in between. Germline V CDR1 and CDR2: SGHNT, YENEEA. This CDR3 has 15 amino acids.

The chain is built from TRBV5-4 and TRBJ1-3; 8 bases are shared with TRBD1. The J segment lost 3 bases and the V segment lost 4 bases, leaving 3 bases of the junction unmatched. This CDR3 contains 14 residues. Germline lookup yields CDR1 SGHNT and CDR2 YYREEE (reference sequence). The CDR3: CASSLTGGGNTIYF. Here the CDR3 DNA reads TGTGCCAGCAGCCTCACAGGGGGTGGAAACACCATATATTTT.

Here the CDR3 reads CASTALGSGNTEAFF. The DNA for the CDR3 is TGTGCCAGCACGGCCCTGGGGAGCGGGAACACTGAAGCTTTCTTT. The chain carries TRBV28 and TRBJ1-1, with unresolved D. Trimming removed 7 bases at V and 1 base at J, with 16 bases between. The CDR3 is made up of 15 amino acids. The germline V gene encodes CDR1 MDHEN and CDR2 SYDVKM.

The chain joins TRBV29-1 to TRBJ2-3; 11 bases map to TRBD2. Per germline, CDR1 SQVTM and CDR2 ANQGSEA. J gave up 4 bases and V 7 bases, and 19 bases lay outside the gene matches. This CDR3 is built from 18 residues. CDR3 in DNA: TGCAGCGCCCCGGGACTAGCGGCCCAAAGAGGATTAGCAGATACGCAGTATTTT. Its translation: CSAPGLAAQRGLADTQYF.

The chain joins TRBV15 to TRBJ2-1; D call uncertain. There are 16 residues in the CDR3. Germline V lookup: CDR1 LNHNV, CDR2 YYDKDF (reference sequence). V gave up 0 bases and J gave up 2 bases, with 11 bases separating them. CDR3 amino acids: CATSRDSQKPYNEQFF. The CDR3 nucleotides are TGTGCCACCAGCAGAGATTCACAGAAACCCTACAATGAGCAGTTCTTC. The whole variable domain, filled in from reference TRBV15 and TRBJ2-1, reads DAMVIQNPRYQVTQFGKPVTLSCSQTLNHNVMYWYQQKSSQAPKLLFHYYDKDFNNEADTPDNFQSRRPNTSFCFLDIRSPGLGDTAMYLCATSRDSQKPYNEQFFGPGTRLTVL.

The rearrangement uses TRBV28 and TRBJ2-1; TRBD1 is a possible D gene (5 bases). The length of the CDR3 is 15 residues. Germline values: CDR1 MDHEN, CDR2 SYDVKM. V lost 5 bases to trimming and J lost 7 bases, with 18 bases between them. The CDR3 reads CASSPSISPGNEQFF. DNA for the CDR3: TGTGCCAGCAGTCCGTCGATATCCCCAGGGAATGAGCAGTTCTTC.

The gene calls are TRBV7-3 and TRBJ2-1; TRBD2 agrees at 9 bases. This CDR3 is built from 15 residues. V shed 0 bases and J 7 bases; nucleotides not matched to a gene: 4. The germline gives CDR1 SGHTA, CDR2 FQGTGA. The DNA for the CDR3 is TGTGCCAGCAGCTTAACTAGCGGGAGCAATAATGAGCAGTTCTTC. The encoded protein is CASSLTSGSNNEQFF.

This chain joins TRBV27 and TRBJ2-7; 14 bases are a match to TRBD2. V lost 4 bases and J lost 5; bases outside the gene matches: 7. This CDR3 comprises 16 residues. Germline CDR1 is MNHEY and CDR2 is SMNVEV (reference sequence). DNA for the CDR3: TGTGCCAGCAGTTCCCGACTAGCGGGAGGGGTCCACGAGCAGTACTTC. Amino acid sequence: CASSSRLAGGVHEQYF.

Comment on this clone: Different DNA sequences within this sample yield the same CDR3. The chain recombines TRBV5-4 with TRBJ1-1, with 9 bases aligning to TRBD1. V trimming: 4 bases; J trimming: 1 base; junction bases outside the gene matches: 8. From germline, CDR1 is SGHNT and CDR2 YYREEE (reference sequence). CDR3 length: 16 amino acids. The CDR3 sequence is CASSPGQGSRNTEAFF. Here the CDR3 DNA reads TGTGCCAGCAGCCCGGGACAGGGCAGTAGGAACACTGAAGCTTTCTTT.

This clone was seen a handful of times. V gene TRBV6-2 or TRBV6-3 combines with J gene TRBJ2-6; maybe TRBD1 (5 bases). Germline V gene lookup returns CDR1 MNHEY and CDR2 SVGEGT. The CDR3 sequence is 16 residues long. V lost 0 bases to trimming and J lost 2 bases, with 8 bases between them. CDR3 nucleotides: TGTGCCAGCAGTTACTCGACGGACACTGGGGCCAACGTCCTGACTTTC. This translates into CASSYSTDTGANVLTF.